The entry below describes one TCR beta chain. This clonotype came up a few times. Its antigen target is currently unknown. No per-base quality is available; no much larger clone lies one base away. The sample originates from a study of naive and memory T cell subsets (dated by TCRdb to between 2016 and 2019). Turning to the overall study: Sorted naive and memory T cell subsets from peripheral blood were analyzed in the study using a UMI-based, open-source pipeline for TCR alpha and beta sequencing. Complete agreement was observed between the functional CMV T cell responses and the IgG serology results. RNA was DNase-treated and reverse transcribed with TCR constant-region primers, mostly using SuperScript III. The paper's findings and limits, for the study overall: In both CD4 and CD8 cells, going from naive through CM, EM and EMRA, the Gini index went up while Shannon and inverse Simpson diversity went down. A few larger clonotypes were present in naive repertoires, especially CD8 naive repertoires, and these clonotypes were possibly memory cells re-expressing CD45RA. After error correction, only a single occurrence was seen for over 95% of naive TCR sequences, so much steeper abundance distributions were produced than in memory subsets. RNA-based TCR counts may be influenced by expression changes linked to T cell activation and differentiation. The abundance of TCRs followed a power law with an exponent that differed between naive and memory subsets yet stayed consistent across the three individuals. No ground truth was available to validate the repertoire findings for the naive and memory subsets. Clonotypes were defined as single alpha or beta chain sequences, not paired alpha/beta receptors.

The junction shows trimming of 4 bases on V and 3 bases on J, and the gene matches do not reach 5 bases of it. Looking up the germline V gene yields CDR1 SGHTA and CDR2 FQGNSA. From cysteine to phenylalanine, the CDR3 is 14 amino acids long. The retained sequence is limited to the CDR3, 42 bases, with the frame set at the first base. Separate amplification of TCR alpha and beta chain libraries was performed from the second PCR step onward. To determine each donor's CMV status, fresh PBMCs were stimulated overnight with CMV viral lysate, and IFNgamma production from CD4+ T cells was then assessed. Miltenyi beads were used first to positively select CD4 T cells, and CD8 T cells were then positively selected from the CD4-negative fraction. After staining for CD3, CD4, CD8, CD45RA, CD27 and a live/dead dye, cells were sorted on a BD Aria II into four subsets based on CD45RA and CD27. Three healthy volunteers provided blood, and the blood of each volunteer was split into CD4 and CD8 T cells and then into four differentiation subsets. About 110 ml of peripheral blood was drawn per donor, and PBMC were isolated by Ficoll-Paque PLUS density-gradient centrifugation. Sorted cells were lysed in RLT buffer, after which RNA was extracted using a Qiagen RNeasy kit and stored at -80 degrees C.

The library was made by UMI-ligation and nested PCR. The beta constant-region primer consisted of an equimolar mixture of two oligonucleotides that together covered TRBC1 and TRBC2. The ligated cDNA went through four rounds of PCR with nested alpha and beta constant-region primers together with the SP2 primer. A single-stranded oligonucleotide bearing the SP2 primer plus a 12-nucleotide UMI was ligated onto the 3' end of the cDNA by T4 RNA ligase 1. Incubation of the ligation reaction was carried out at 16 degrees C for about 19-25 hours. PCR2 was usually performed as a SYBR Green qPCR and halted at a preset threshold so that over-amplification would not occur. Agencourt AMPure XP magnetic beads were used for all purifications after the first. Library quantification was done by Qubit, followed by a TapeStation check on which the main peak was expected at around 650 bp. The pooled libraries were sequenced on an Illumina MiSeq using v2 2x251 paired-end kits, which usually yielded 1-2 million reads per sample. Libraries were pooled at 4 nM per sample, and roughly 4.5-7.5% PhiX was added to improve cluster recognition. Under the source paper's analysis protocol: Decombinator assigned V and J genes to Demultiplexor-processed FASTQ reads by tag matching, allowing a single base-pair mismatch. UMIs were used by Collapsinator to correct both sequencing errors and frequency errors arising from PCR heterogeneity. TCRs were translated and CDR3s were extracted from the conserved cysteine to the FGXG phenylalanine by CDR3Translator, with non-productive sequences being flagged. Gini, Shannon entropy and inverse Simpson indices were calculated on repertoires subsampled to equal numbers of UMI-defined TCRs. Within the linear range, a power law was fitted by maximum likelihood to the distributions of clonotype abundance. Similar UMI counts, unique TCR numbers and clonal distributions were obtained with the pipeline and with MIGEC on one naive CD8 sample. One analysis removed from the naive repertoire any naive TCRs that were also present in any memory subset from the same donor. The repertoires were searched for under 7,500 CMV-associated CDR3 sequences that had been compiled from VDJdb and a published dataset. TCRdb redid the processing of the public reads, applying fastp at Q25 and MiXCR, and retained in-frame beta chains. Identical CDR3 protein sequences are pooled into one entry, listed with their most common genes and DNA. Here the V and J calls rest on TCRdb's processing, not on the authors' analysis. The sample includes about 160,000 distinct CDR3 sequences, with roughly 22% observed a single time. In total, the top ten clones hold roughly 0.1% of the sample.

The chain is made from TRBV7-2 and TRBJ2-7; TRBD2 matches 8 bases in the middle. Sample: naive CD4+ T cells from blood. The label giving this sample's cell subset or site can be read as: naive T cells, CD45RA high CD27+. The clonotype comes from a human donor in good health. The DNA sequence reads TGTGCCAGCAGCTCCCGGGCGGGAGGCTACGAGCAGTACTTC. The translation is CASSSRAGGYEQYF.